Shown below are 15 T cell receptor beta chains from a single sample sequenced in a study of OX40 agonist ivuxolimab in advanced cancers. Library prep was done by the immunoSEQ multiplex PCR assay. TCRdb holds this immuneACCESS table with in-frame rearrangements only. Some clones are missing; in checked studies, unresolved V genes explain under half, and the rest has no known cause. This sample has roughly 25,000 clones in its table, and approximately 81% of those were observed once. 32% of the sample belongs to the ten largest clones. This material consisted of CD4+ or CD8+ T cells sorted from blood, taken in a trial of the OX40 agonist ivuxolimab. These receptors all stem from an adult with an advanced solid tumor such as melanoma, head and neck, liver or kidney cancer.

This rearrangement joins TRBV4-2 to TRBJ1-4; TRBD1 might be the D (5 bases). The germline CDR1 and CDR2 sequences are LGHNA and YNFKEQ. Trimming removed 3 bases at V and 11 bases at J, with 7 bases between. The CDR3 runs to 11 residues. The CDR3 here is CASSQGGKLFF. The CDR3 DNA follows: TGTGCCAGCAGCCAGGGGGGTAAACTGTTTTTT.

This clone was observed a handful of times. This chain links TRBV7-6 with TRBJ2-3; D assignment may be TRBD1 or TRBD2 (6 bases each). Germline V CDR1 and CDR2: SGHVS, FNYEAQ. The CDR3 has 12 amino acids. Trimming left V 4 bases short and J 6 bases short, with 8 bases between. This chain's CDR3 is CASSSGADTQYF. The CDR3 coding sequence is TGTGCCAGCAGCTCGGGGGCGGATACGCAGTATTTT.

This clone was observed a handful of times. The gene calls are TRBV5-8 and TRBJ1-2; 8 positions match TRBD1. Trimming removed 0 bases from V and 5 bases from J; junction bases left unmatched: 15. Looked up from germline, CDR1 is SGHTS and CDR2 is YDEGEE. This CDR3 is built from 18 residues. The CDR3 loop is CASSLARDRMVPRYGYTF. Here the CDR3 DNA reads TGTGCCAGCAGCTTGGCCCGGGACAGGATGGTCCCGAGGTATGGCTACACCTTC.

J is TRBJ2-2 and V is TRBV19; D unresolved. The CDR3 is made up of 17 amino acids. V shed 3 bases and J shed 0 bases, with 14 bases lying between them. Germline V lookup: CDR1 LNHDA, CDR2 SQIVND (reference sequence). The CDR3 here is CASSMFRRMANTGELFF. The CDR3, as DNA: TGTGCCAGTAGTATGTTTCGGCGGATGGCGAACACCGGGGAGCTGTTTTTT.

This rearrangement joins TRBV4-1 to TRBJ2-1; unclear D gene. Germline CDR1 MGHRA, CDR2 YSYEKL. CDR3 length: 13 amino acids. V lost 0 bases to trimming and J lost 9 bases, with 9 bases between them. In DNA form, the CDR3 reads TGCGCCAGCAGCCAAGATCCAATGAGTGAGCAGTTCTTC. Translation gives CASSQDPMSEQFF.

V and J are TRBV6-1 and TRBJ2-1, with D possibly matching TRBD1 (6 bases). V lost 8 bases and J 4 bases, leaving 12 bases between the germline ends. CDR1 and CDR2 from the germline V gene are MNHNS and SASEGT. This CDR3 is 13 amino acids long. The CDR3 nucleotides read TGTGCCAGCTCGAGGACAGAGTACAATGAGCAGTTCTTC. This translates into CASSRTEYNEQFF.

CDR3 nucleotides: TGTGCCAGCAGTTTTGGGACAGGGGTTGAAAAACTGTTTTTT. This codes for CASSFGTGVEKLFF. This sequence joins TRBV27 and TRBJ1-4; the match to TRBD1 covers 10 bases. This CDR3 region has 14 residues. CDR1 is MNHEY and CDR2 is SMNVEV in the germline V gene (reference sequence). V was pared by 3 bases and J by 7 bases, with 2 bases of the junction left unmatched.

Comment on this clone: This sample also contains other DNA sequences that code for the same CDR3. The V and J genes are TRBV2 and TRBJ2-1; D might be TRBD2 (7 bases). V dropped 2 bases and J dropped 0 bases, with 23 bases sitting between them. In germline, CDR1 is SNHLY, CDR2 FYNNEI. The CDR3 has 20 residues. The CDR3 here is CASSERGAPLYPSSYNEQFF. The CDR3 nucleotides read TGTGCCAGCAGTGAACGGGGGGCCCCTCTATACCCCAGCTCCTACAATGAGCAGTTCTTC.

The genes are TRBV11-1 and TRBJ2-3; weak D call: TRBD2 (6 bases). The CDR3 extends over 15 amino acids. CDR1 is SGHAT, CDR2 FQDESV, per germline (reference sequence). The V end lost 3 bases, the J end lost 3 bases, and 13 bases lay between the germline ends. The CDR3 reads CASSFTLAATDTQYF. The CDR3 DNA is TGTGCCAGCAGCTTCACTTTAGCGGCAACAGATACGCAGTATTTT.

The V and J genes are TRBV9 and TRBJ2-2; D gene uncertain. This CDR3 region has 14 residues. Germline CDR1 is SGDLS and CDR2 is YYNGEE. The V end lost 0 bases, the J end lost 2 bases, and 5 bases lay between the germline ends. The CDR3 DNA follows: TGTGCCAGCAGCGTAGCCGGCAACACCGGGGAGCTGTTTTTT. As protein: CASSVAGNTGELFF. Full variable domain (outside the CDR3, taken from reference TRBV9 and TRBJ2-2): DSGVTQTPKHLITATGQRVTLRCSPRSGDLSVYWYQQSLDQGLQFLIQYYNGEERAKGNILERFSAQQFPDLHSELNLSSLELGDSALYFCASSVAGNTGELFFGEGSRLTVL.

The chain is built from TRBV29-1 and TRBJ2-1; D assignment may be TRBD1 or TRBD2 (6 bases each). V was pared by 2 bases and J by 4 bases, with 18 bases between. This CDR3 region has 16 residues. Germline V lookup: CDR1 SQVTM, CDR2 ANQGSEA. The CDR3 sequence is CSVESPGGDWYNEQFF. CDR3 DNA sequence: TGCAGCGTTGAAAGCCCCGGGGGCGATTGGTACAATGAGCAGTTCTTC.

The rearrangement joins TRBV5-6 to TRBJ2-7; 14 bases align to TRBD2. The CDR3 is made up of 15 amino acids. Per germline, CDR1 SGHDT and CDR2 YYEEEE. With 4 bases clipped from V and 5 bases from J, the junction kept 5 bases outside the gene matches. CDR3 in amino acids: CASSPAGLAGDEQYF. The DNA of the CDR3 is TGTGCCAGCAGCCCTGCGGGACTAGCGGGAGACGAGCAGTACTTC.

CDR3 DNA: TGTGCCAGCAGCTTAGGAGGGGTGGCGGAGGGGCAGTACTTC. Amino acids: CASSLGGVAEGQYF. This chain uses TRBV7-8 with TRBJ2-7, with TRBD2 as a possible D gene (6 bases). CDR1 and CDR2 from the germline V gene are SGHVS and FQNEAQ. The V gene lost 1 base and the J gene lost 9 bases, with 16 bases spanning the gap. The CDR3 totals 14 residues. Variable domain in full (rest from reference TRBV7-8 and TRBJ2-7): GAGVSQSPRYKVAKRGQDVALRCDPISGHVSLFWYQQALGQGPEFLTYFQNEAQLDKSGLPSDRFFAERPEGSVSTLKIQRTQQEDSAVYLCASSLGGVAEGQYFGPGTRLTVT.

The J gene is TRBJ2-7, the V gene TRBV9, with TRBD1 identical over 12 bases. Germline assignment: CDR1 SGDLS and CDR2 YYNGEE. This CDR3 spans 15 amino acids. Germline trimming cut 2 bases from V and 6 bases from J; bases unmatched to any gene: 6. CDR3 residues: CASSVTTGQGAEQYF. The CDR3 DNA sequence: TGTGCCAGCAGCGTTACAACGGGACAGGGGGCCGAGCAGTACTTC.

The chain couples TRBV29-1 to TRBJ2-1, with D unclear. Trimming stripped 3 bases from V and 0 bases from J, with 9 bases between. The CDR3 length is 14 residues. The germline V gene encodes CDR1 SQVTM and CDR2 ANQGSEA. Written as DNA, the CDR3 is TGCAGCGTTGATTTTCCAAACTCCTACAATGAGCAGTTCTTC. This sequence encodes CSVDFPNSYNEQFF.